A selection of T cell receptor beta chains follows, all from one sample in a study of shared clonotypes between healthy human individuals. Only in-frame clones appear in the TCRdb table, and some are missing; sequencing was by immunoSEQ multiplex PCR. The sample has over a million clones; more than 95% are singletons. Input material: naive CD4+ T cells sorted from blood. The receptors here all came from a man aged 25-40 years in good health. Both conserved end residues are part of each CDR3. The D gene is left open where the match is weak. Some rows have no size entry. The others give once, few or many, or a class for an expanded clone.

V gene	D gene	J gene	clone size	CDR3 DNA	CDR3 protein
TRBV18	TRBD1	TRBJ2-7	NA	TGTGCCAGCTCACCGCGGACAGGGGGGGATCCCGAGCAGTACTTC	CASSPRTGGDPEQYF
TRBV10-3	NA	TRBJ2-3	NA	TGTGCCATCAGTGAAGGTAGGGGACGAAGCACAGATACGCAGTATTTT	CAISEGRGRSTDTQYF
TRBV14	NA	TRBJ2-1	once	TGTGCCAGCAGCCAGAGGCAGGGGCTCTACAATGAGCAGTTCTTC	CASSQRQGLYNEQFF
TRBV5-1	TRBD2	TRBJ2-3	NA	TGCGCCAGCAGCTCCGGACTAGCCCGATCAGATACGCAGTATTTT	CASSSGLARSDTQYF
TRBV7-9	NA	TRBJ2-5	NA	TGTGCCAGCAGCCAAGGGGACGGTAAAGAGACCCAGTACTTC	CASSQGDGKETQYF
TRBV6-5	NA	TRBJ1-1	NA	TGTGCCAGCAGTTATTTACAGGGTACGGGGACTGAAGCTTTCTTT	CASSYLQGTGTEAFF
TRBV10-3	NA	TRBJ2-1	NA	TGTGCCATCAGTGAGTTGGGAAGCTCCTACAATGAGCAGTTCTTC	CAISELGSSYNEQFF
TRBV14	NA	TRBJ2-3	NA	TGTGCCAGCAGCCAAGTGGTGTCGACGGGTACGCAGTATTTT	CASSQVVSTGTQYF
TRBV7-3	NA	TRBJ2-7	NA	TGTGCCAGCAGCTTCTCAGCGGAGAGCTCCTACGAGCAGTACTTC	CASSFSAESSYEQYF
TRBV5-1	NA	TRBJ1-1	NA	TGCGCCAGCAGTCGCATAGGGGGGACTGAAGCTTTCTTT	CASSRIGGTEAFF
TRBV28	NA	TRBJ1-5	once	TGTGCCAGCAGTTTAGGTGGGAGGCCCCAGCATTTT	CASSLGGRPQHF
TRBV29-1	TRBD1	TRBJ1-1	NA	TGCAGCGTTGCAGGGGGTGGGGTCAGGGTTTTGAACACTGAAGCTTTCTTT	CSVAGGGVRVLNTEAFF
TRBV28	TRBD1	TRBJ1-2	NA	TGTGCCAGCAGAGTACGTCGGACAGGGAGGCTGGGGATAGGCTACACCTTC	CASRVRRTGRLGIGYTF
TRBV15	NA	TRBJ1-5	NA	TGTGCCACCAGCAGAGATAGGCCAAGGGGGCAGCCCCAGCATTTT	CATSRDRPRGQPQHF
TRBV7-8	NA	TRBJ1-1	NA	TGTGCCAGCAGTTTTGCAGTGGGCACTGAAGCTTTCTTT	CASSFAVGTEAFF
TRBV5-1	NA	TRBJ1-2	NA	TGCGCCAGCAACCTGCGGGGAGGTGACACTAACTATGGCTACACCTTC	CASNLRGGDTNYGYTF
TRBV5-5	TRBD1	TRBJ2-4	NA	TGTGCCAGCAGCTTAGACAGGGGGCCCGGCAACTTC	CASSLDRGPGNF
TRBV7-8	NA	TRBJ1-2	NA	TGTGCCAGCAGCTTAATCCGTCAGAAGGACTATGGCTACACCTTC	CASSLIRQKDYGYTF
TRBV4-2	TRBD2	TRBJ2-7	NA	TGTGCCAGCAGCCAAGAGGGAGGCGGGAGCCCCTACGAGCAGTACTTC	CASSQEGGGSPYEQYF
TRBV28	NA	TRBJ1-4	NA	TGTGCCAGCAGTCCCCCCCGTTCAACTAATGAAAAACTGTTTTTT	CASSPPRSTNEKLFF
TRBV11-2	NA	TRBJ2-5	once	TGTGCCAGCAGCTTAAGGGGGGGGTACCAAGAGACCCAGTACTTC	CASSLRGGYQETQYF
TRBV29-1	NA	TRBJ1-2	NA	TGCAGCGTTTGGACAGATAACTATGGCTACACCTTC	CSVWTDNYGYTF
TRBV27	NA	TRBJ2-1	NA	TGTGCCAGCAGTTTCATGGGATTGGGCAATGAGCAGTTCTTC	CASSFMGLGNEQFF
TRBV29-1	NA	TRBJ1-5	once	TGCAGCGTAGGGTCAGGGGTAACGGATCAGCCCCAGCATTTT	CSVGSGVTDQPQHF
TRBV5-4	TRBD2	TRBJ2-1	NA	TGTGCCAGCAGCTTGGCTGGACTAGCGGGAGCTAATGAGCAGTTCTTC	CASSLAGLAGANEQFF
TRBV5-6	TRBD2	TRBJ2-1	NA	TGTGCCAGCAGCTTGGGACTAGCGGGACTTTCTCGGGAGCAGTTCTTC	CASSLGLAGLSREQFF
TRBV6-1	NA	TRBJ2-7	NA	TGTGCCAGCAGTGAAGCCTTAACTAGGTCCTACGAGCAGTACTTC	CASSEALTRSYEQYF
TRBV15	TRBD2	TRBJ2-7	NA	TGTGCCACCAGCAGAGACGGGAGGATGGCCGAGCAGTACTTC	CATSRDGRMAEQYF
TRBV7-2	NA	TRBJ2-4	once	TGTGCCAGCAGTCCTGCAGACAGTCTATACATTCAGTACTTC	CASSPADSLYIQYF
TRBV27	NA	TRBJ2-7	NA	TGTGCCAGCAGTTTAAAGATTCAGGCTAGAGAGCAGTACTTC	CASSLKIQAREQYF
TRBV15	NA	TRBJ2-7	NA	TGTGCCACCAGCAGAGATCGAGGGAGCTCCTACGAGCAGTACTTC	CATSRDRGSSYEQYF
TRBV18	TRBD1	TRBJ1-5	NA	TGTGCCAGCTCACCCATCCAGGGGGTAACTAATCAGCCCCAGCATTTT	CASSPIQGVTNQPQHF
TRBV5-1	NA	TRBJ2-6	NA	TGCGCCAGCAGCTTGATGGGGGAATCTGGGGCCAACGTCCTGACTTTC	CASSLMGESGANVLTF
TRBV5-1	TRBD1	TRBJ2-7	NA	TGCGCCAGCAGCACCGGGACAGGGCCCTACGAGCAGTACTTC	CASSTGTGPYEQYF
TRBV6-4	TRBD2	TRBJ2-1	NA	TGTGCCAGCAGTGATCGGACTAGCTCGGATCAGTTCTTC	CASSDRTSSDQFF
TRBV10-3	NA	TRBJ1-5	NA	TGTGCCATCAGTGATAACGGGCAGTATAGCAATCAGCCCCAGCATTTT	CAISDNGQYSNQPQHF